This paragraph covers one T cell receptor beta chain sequence. The antigen remains unidentified. Other DNA sequences of this sample code for an identical CDR3. Deletions cut 5 bases from V and 9 bases from J, with 8 bases between. CDR1 is SGHTA and CDR2 is FQGNSA in the germline V gene. The CDR3 has 11 residues. These data come from a study of shared clonotypes between healthy human individuals. Study-wide findings and caveats: The represented genetic and exposure-history diversity was limited by the small number of donors.

The data were produced by immunoSEQ multiplex PCR, yet TCRdb's version contains in-frame clones alone and is incomplete. Of about 2.4 million clones listed, more than 85% were seen once; the top ten hold 0.36%. The specimen sequenced was naive CD4+ T cells from PBMCs. Subset defined: CD45RA+ positively selected. This receptor was obtained from a man aged 18-30 years in good health. Some clones in this sample may be carry-over from other donors' samples. This chain connects TRBV7-2 to TRBJ2-1; D perhaps matches TRBD2 (6 bases). The DNA for the CDR3 is TGTGCCAGCAGCCTCGGGGGTGAGCAGTTCTTC. Its translation is CASSLGGEQFF. The full variable domain, completed using reference TRBV7-2 and TRBJ2-1, is GAGVSQSPSNKVTEKGKDVELRCDPISGHTALYWYRQSLGQGLEFLIYFQGNSAPDKSGLPSDRFSAERTGGSVSTLTIQRTQQEDSAVYLCASSLGGEQFFGPGTRLTVL.